This T cell receptor (beta chain) comes out of a study of cytomegalovirus exposure and HLA in healthy donors. Study-level findings and limits: Testing in vitro showed a few CMV-associated chains specific for CMV antigens.

This PCR relied on a set of 60 Vbeta primers and 13 Jbeta primers. TCRdb's table, derived via immunoSEQ multiplex PCR, lists solely in-frame clones and lacks some. The sample holds roughly 150,000 clones; roughly four fifths are singletons and the top ten take roughly 1%. CDR3 length: 13 residues. Trimming removed 1 base from V and 12 bases from J, with 16 bases in between. In germline, CDR1 is SGHNT, CDR2 YENEEA. On this clone itself: What it binds is unknown.

Material: PBMCs. The clonotype comes from a woman in her thirties or forties in good health and CMV-seronegative. The chain is built from TRBV11-3 and TRBJ2-7, with D unresolved. The DNA for the CDR3 is TGTGCCAGCAGCTTAGGTGTCCTTGGGCTTCGGTACTTC. It codes for CASSLGVLGLRYF.